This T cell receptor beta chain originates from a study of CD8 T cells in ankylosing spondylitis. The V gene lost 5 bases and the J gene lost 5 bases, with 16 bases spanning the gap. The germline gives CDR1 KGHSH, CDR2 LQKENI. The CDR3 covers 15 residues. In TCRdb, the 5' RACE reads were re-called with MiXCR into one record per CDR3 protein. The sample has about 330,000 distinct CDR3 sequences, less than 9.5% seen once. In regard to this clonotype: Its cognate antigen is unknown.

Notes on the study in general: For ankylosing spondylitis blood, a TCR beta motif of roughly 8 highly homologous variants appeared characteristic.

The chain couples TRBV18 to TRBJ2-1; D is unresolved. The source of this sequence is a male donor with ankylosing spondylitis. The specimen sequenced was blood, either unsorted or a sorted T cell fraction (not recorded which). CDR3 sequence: CASSEYGVGDNEQFF. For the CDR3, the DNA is TGTGCCAGCTCAGAATATGGGGTAGGAGACAATGAGCAGTTCTTC.